This entry is about one T cell receptor beta chain. These data are taken from a study of blood T cell repertoires in COVID-19. Assay used: immunoSEQ multiplex PCR; TCRdb lists only in-frame clones, some missing. The repertoire consists of 63,000 or so clones, with 70% to 85% occurring once and the leading ten covering approximately 16%. CDR1 and CDR2 (germline): SGHKS, YYEKEE (reference sequence). The CDR3 is 15 amino acids. V lost 4 bases and J lost 9, with 17 bases in between. The sequence came from a man of 80 years or more with active COVID-19. Sequencing was performed on peripheral blood. The chain recombines TRBV5-5 with TRBJ1-6; TRBD1 is a possible D gene (5 bases). The CDR3 loop is CASSPSIGETSPLHF. In DNA form, the CDR3 reads TGTGCCAGCAGCCCGTCTATAGGGGAAACTTCACCCCTCCACTTT.